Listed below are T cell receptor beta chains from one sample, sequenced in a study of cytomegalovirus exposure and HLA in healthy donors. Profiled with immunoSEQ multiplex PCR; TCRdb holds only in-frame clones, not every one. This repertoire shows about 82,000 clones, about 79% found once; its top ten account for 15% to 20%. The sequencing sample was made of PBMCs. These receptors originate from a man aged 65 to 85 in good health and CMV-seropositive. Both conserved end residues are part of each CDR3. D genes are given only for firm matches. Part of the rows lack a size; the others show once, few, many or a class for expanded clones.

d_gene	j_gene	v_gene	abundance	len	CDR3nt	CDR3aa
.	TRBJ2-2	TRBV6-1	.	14	TGTGCCACGGGGGGGACAGCAAACACCGGGGAGCTGTTTTTT	CATGGTANTGELFF
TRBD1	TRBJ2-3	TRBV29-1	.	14	TGCAGCGCCCCCCGAACAGGGGGCACAGATACGCAGTATTTT	CSAPRTGGTDTQYF
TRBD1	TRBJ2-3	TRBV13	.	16	TGTGCCAGCAGCTTAGACCAGGGGGCGAGGCGGGATACGCAGTATTTT	CASSLDQGARRDTQYF
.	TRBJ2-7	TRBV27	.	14	TGTGCCAGCAGCTTATCTCGACAGTCCTACGAGCAGTACTTC	CASSLSRQSYEQYF
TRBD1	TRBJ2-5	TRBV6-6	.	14	TGTGCCAGCAGTGACGGGACAGGCCAAGAGACCCAGTACTTC	CASSDGTGQETQYF
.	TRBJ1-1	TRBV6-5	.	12	TGTGCCAGCAGGGGGGGGGAGACTGAAGCTTTCTTT	CASRGGETEAFF
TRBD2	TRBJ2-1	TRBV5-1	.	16	TGCGCCAGCAGCTTGGCAGCGGGGGGACAGTACAATGAGCAGTTCTTC	CASSLAAGGQYNEQFF
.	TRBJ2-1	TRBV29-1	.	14	TGCAGCGATACAGGGCCGGGGCCTTACAATGAGCAGTTCTTC	CSDTGPGPYNEQFF
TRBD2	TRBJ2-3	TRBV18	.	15	TGTGCCAGCTCAAAGCTAGCGGAGGGCACAGATACGCAGTATTTT	CASSKLAEGTDTQYF
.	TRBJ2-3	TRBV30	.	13	TGTGCCTGGAATAGCGGCGGCACAGATACGCAGTATTTT	CAWNSGGTDTQYF
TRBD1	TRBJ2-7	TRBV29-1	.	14	TGCAGCGTTGAGGGACAGGGGGGGATCGACGAGCAGTACTTC	CSVEGQGGIDEQYF
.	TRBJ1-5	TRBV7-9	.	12	TGTGCCAGCGGGGACTACAATCAGCCCCAGCATTTT	CASGDYNQPQHF
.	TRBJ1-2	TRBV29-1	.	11	TGCAGCGTTGGGGGGGGGAATGGCTACACCTTC	CSVGGGNGYTF
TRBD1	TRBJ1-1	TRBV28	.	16	TGTGCCAGCAGTTTATTTGTCACAGGGGCGCCTGCTGAAGCTTTCTTT	CASSLFVTGAPAEAFF
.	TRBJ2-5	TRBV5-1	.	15	TGCGCCAGCAGCTTGGCCGACGGGAGTGGCGAGACCCAGTACTTC	CASSLADGSGETQYF
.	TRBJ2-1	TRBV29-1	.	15	TGCAGCGTTGAATCCGCACACCCCCCCTACAATGAGCAGTTCTTC	CSVESAHPPYNEQFF
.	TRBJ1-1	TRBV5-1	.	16	TGCGCCAGCAGCTGGGGCACCCTTGGTGGAAACACTGAAGCTTTCTTT	CASSWGTLGGNTEAFF
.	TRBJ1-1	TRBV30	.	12	TGTGCCTGGAGTTCTCCCCTCCTAAAGGCTTTCTTT	CAWSSPLLKAFF
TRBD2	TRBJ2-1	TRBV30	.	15	TGTGCCTGGAAGAGTAAACTAGCGGGACATCATGAGCAGTTCTTC	CAWKSKLAGHHEQFF
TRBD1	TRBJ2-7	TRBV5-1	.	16	TGCGCCAGCAGCCGTGAGGGAGGGACAGGGCTCGACGAGCAGTACTTC	CASSREGGTGLDEQYF
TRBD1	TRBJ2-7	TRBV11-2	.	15	TGTGCCAGCAGCCAAAGCGGGGACAGGGGTTACGAGCAGTACTTC	CASSQSGDRGYEQYF
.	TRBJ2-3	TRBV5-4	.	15	TGTGCCAGCAGCAACTCCCAGGGGTACACAGATACGCAGTATTTT	CASSNSQGYTDTQYF
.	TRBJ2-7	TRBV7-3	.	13	TGTGCCAGCAGCTTAGACAGCTCCTACGAGCAGTACTTC	CASSLDSSYEQYF
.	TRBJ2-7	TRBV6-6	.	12	TGTGCCAGCAGGGAACAGGGTCAAGAGCAGTACTTC	CASREQGQEQYF
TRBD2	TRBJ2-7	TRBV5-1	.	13	TGCGCCAGCAGCGGGGGACTAGCTAACGAGCAGTACTTC	CASSGGLANEQYF
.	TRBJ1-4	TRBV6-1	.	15	TGTGCCAGCAGCTTTGAGGGAGGCGATTCTGAAAAACTGTTTTTT	CASSFEGGDSEKLFF
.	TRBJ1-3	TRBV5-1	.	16	TGCGCCAGCAGCGGCGGGACGCTGGGGGGGGGAAACACCATATATTTT	CASSGGTLGGGNTIYF
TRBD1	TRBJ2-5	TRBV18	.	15	TGTGCCAGCTCACAAGCGACAGGGTTCCAAGAGACCCAGTACTTC	CASSQATGFQETQYF
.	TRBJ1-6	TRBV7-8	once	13	TGTGCCAGCAGCTTAGCTCTAAACCCACCCCTCCACTTT	CASSLALNPPLHF
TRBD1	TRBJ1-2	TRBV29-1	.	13	TGCAGCGTTGAAGTAACAGGGGGCCTTGGCTACACCTTC	CSVEVTGGLGYTF
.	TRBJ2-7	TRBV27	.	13	TGTGCCAGCAGTACGGACAGTTTCTACGAGCAGTACTTC	CASSTDSFYEQYF
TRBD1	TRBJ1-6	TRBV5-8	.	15	TGTGCCAGCAGCTTGGTGGGACAGGGCGATTCACCCCTCCACTTT	CASSLVGQGDSPLHF
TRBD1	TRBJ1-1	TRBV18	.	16	TGTGCCAGCTCACCTTCTCCCCAGGGGGGCCTCGCTGAAGCTTTCTTT	CASSPSPQGGLAEAFF
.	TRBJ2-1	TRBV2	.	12	TGTGCCAGCAAGGGCCCGGGGGATGAGCAGTTCTTC	CASKGPGDEQFF
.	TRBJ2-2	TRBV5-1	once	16	TGCGCCAGCAGCTTGGCAAGCTCTGCGAACACCGGGGAGCTGTTTTTT	CASSLASSANTGELFF
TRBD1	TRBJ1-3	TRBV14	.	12	TGTGCCAGCAGCCGGACAGGGACCACCATATATTTT	CASSRTGTTIYF
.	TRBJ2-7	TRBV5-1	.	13	TGCGCCAGCAGCTTGGGGCAGGACTACGAGCAGTACTTC	CASSLGQDYEQYF